This entry lists 22 T cell receptor beta chains sequenced from one sample in a study of blood T cells in healthy people across ages. Next came a second PCR, run for about 6 to 11 cycles, which used a sample-barcoded 5' primer along with a J-beta primer mix. TCRdb recomputed calls from the 5' RACE reads with MiXCR, one row per CDR3 protein. The sample holds around 1,600,000 distinct CDR3 sequences, under 55% seen once. The source material was blood. Every receptor here comes from a young woman in good health.

The gene calls are TRBV21-1 and TRBJ1-5. TRBV21-1 is classified as a pseudogene. The CDR3 consists of 15 residues. CDR3 DNA: TGTGCCAGCAAGAACCGGAATAGGAGCAATCAGCCCCAGCATTTT. Protein: CASKNRNRSNQPQHF.

This clonotype was observed a handful of times. The gene calls are TRBV29-1 and TRBJ1-5; TRBD1 agrees at 7 bases. This CDR3 contains 14 residues. The trim removed 6 bases at V and 0 bases at J, leaving 5 bases unmatched. Germline values: CDR1 SQVTM, CDR2 ANQGSEA. CDR3 bases: TGCAGCGTGAGGGGGCCAGATAGCAATCAGCCCCAGCATTTT. Its translation: CSVRGPDSNQPQHF.

The chain carries TRBV9 and TRBJ2-2, with D tentatively TRBD1 or TRBD2 (5 bases each). V lost 0 bases and J 6 bases, leaving 12 bases between the germline ends. The CDR3 extends over 15 amino acids. Per the germline V gene, CDR1 is SGDLS and CDR2 is YYNGEE. The DNA of the CDR3 is TGTGCCAGCAGCGTAGTGGGAGAGGGGTCCGGGGAGCTGTTTTTT. This gives the protein CASSVVGEGSGELFF.

This clonotype has just a few counts. This chain uses TRBV28 with TRBJ2-1, with 7 bases lining up with TRBD2. V shed 3 bases, J shed 8 bases, and the junction held 16 bases outside the gene matches. The germline CDR1 and CDR2 sequences are MDHEN and SYDVKM. There are 17 residues in the CDR3. CDR3 bases: TGTGCCAGCAGTTTTTTGCGGGAGAGGCCCGCGTGGGATGAGCAGTTCTTC. This translates into CASSFLRERPAWDEQFF.

The chain recombines TRBV12-3 or TRBV12-4 with TRBJ1-2, with a possible D match to TRBD1 (5 bases). The CDR3 is 14 residues long. The V end was cut by 7 bases, the J end by 8 bases, with 20 bases between. The CDR3 sequence is CASTSGGQTRGYTF. The DNA of the CDR3 is TGTGCCAGCACCTCTGGGGGTCAAACGAGGGGCTACACCTTC.

The gene calls are TRBV27 and TRBJ1-1; weak D call: TRBD1 (5 bases). Trimming cost V 6 bases and J 4 bases, with 15 bases left between them. The CDR3 has 14 residues. The germline gives CDR1 MNHEY, CDR2 SMNVEV (reference sequence). CDR3 residues: CASRPQGAGTEAFF. For the CDR3, the DNA is TGTGCCAGCAGACCGCAGGGAGCTGGCACTGAAGCTTTCTTT.

The DNA for the CDR3 is TGTGCCAGCAGCCTATACTTAGGTGAGCAGTACTTC. It codes for CASSLYLGEQYF. J is TRBJ2-7 and V is TRBV3-1; D unresolved. V gave up 4 bases and J gave up 7 bases, with 11 bases separating them. Germline V CDR1 and CDR2: LGHDT, YNNKEL (reference sequence). The CDR3 is 12 residues long.

The chain links TRBV20-1 to TRBJ2-7; the match to TRBD2 covers 8 bases. This CDR3 has 12 amino acids. Germline CDR1 DFQATT, CDR2 SNEGSKA (reference sequence). CDR3 amino acids: CSLSGNYNEQYF. The DNA of the CDR3 is TGCAGCCTTAGCGGGAACTACAATGAGCAGTACTTC.

This clonotype has a count of ten or more. The chain employs TRBV20-1 and TRBJ2-1; 9 positions match TRBD2. This CDR3 contains 14 residues. The V gene end was trimmed by 0 bases and the J gene end by 4 bases; junction bases not matched to a gene: 1. The germline V gene encodes CDR1 DFQATT and CDR2 SNEGSKA (reference sequence). CDR3 sequence (DNA): TGCAGTGCTAGAGATCTAGCGGGGTACAATGAGCAGTTCTTC. This translates into CSARDLAGYNEQFF.

The CDR3 sequence: CASSEYWGQGDEQFF. The DNA for the CDR3 is TGTGCCAGCAGTGAATACTGGGGGCAAGGGGATGAGCAGTTCTTC. The chain carries TRBV6-1 and TRBJ2-1, with D possibly being TRBD1 (6 bases). V was shortened by 2 bases and J by 8 bases, with 16 bases between the two germline ends. Germline V gene lookup returns CDR1 MNHNS and CDR2 SASEGT. This CDR3 has 15 amino acids.

This clonotype is a singleton in its sample. The rearrangement joins TRBV7-2 to TRBJ1-5, with unresolved D. V was cut by 1 base and J by 3 bases, with 13 bases left in between. Germline CDR1 and CDR2: SGHTA and FQGNSA. CDR3 length: 16 amino acids. The CDR3 sequence is CASSLVAGNINQPQHF. The CDR3 bases are TGTGCCAGCAGCTTAGTTGCGGGAAATATCAATCAGCCCCAGCATTTT.

This clonotype was detected only a few times. V gene TRBV5-4 combines with J gene TRBJ2-1; 9 bases map to TRBD2. This CDR3 region has 17 residues. The germline gives CDR1 SGHNT, CDR2 YYREEE (reference sequence). J lost 4 bases, V lost 2 bases, and 10 bases had no gene match. For the CDR3, the DNA is TGTGCCAGCAGCTTAAAAGCGGGGGGATCCTTATACAATGAGCAGTTCTTC. It specifies CASSLKAGGSLYNEQFF.

The chain carries TRBV30 and TRBJ1-4; D uncertain. The V end lost 3 bases, the J end lost 6 bases, and 8 bases lay between the germline ends. Germline V gives CDR1 GTSNPN, CDR2 SVGIG (reference sequence). The CDR3 is 12 residues long. Here the CDR3 reads CAWRSGDEKLFF. CDR3 bases: TGTGCCTGGAGAAGCGGAGATGAAAAACTGTTTTTT.

The chain employs TRBV9 and TRBJ1-5, with TRBD1 identical over 8 bases. V was pared by 0 bases and J by 11 bases, with 13 bases of the junction left unmatched. The CDR3 consists of 16 residues. CDR1 SGDLS and CDR2 YYNGEE come from the germline V gene. This CDR3 is CASSVEGQARLGAQHF. CDR3 nucleotide sequence: TGTGCCAGCAGCGTAGAGGGACAGGCCCGTCTAGGAGCCCAGCATTTT.

This chain connects TRBV12-3 or TRBV12-4 to TRBJ1-3, with a weak D call TRBD1 (6 bases). V was clipped by 3 bases and J by 4 bases, with 10 bases between them. The CDR3 runs to 14 residues. The CDR3 spells CASSFRGDGNTIYF. CDR3 bases: TGTGCCAGCAGTTTTAGGGGGGACGGAAACACCATATATTTT.

CDR3 residues: CASSQGQDLYEQYF. CDR3 sequence (DNA): TGTGCCAGCTCACAAGGACAAGACCTGTACGAGCAGTACTTC. V is TRBV18 and J is TRBJ2-7; weak D call: TRBD1 (5 bases). Trimming stripped 4 bases from V and 4 bases from J, with 14 bases between. In germline, CDR1 is KGHSH, CDR2 LQKENI. This CDR3 is 14 amino acids long.

The chain couples TRBV30 to TRBJ1-1; a possible D gene is TRBD1 (5 bases). The CDR3 is made up of 12 amino acids. Trimming took off 3 bases at V and 4 bases at J, with 9 bases between the two ends. CDR1 is GTSNPN, CDR2 SVGIG, per germline (reference sequence). Here the CDR3 DNA reads TGTGCCTGGAGCCCTGGGGGCACTGAAGCTTTCTTT. Translating it yields CAWSPGGTEAFF.

This clonotype was seen a handful of times. This sequence joins TRBV14 and TRBJ2-1; D perhaps matches TRBD2 (6 bases). The CDR3 length is 16 residues. CDR1 is SGHDN and CDR2 is FVKESK in the germline V gene. V lost 1 base, J lost 4 bases, and 14 bases lay in between. The CDR3 nucleotides are TGTGCCAGCAGCCAAGTATACGGGAGACCTTACAATGAGCAGTTCTTC. As protein: CASSQVYGRPYNEQFF.

This clonotype has just a few counts. The rearrangement links TRBV29-1 to TRBJ1-1; 8 bases agree with TRBD1. The CDR3 consists of 14 residues. Germline V gene data show CDR1 as SQVTM and CDR2 as ANQGSEA. V lost 3 bases and J lost 6; bases outside the gene matches: 9. In DNA, the CDR3 is TGCAGCGTTGACACCAGGGGGACAGGTGCTGAAGCTTTCTTT. Translation gives CSVDTRGTGAEAFF.

V and J are TRBV6-1 and TRBJ1-2, with TRBD1 as a possible D gene (5 bases). Germline lookup yields CDR1 MNHNS and CDR2 SASEGT. This CDR3 comprises 15 residues. Trimming shortened V by 11 bases and J by 6 bases, and 25 bases separated the two germline ends. The CDR3 spells CAAQGPDIGMHGYTF. The CDR3 DNA reads TGTGCCGCTCAAGGACCGGACATAGGGATGCATGGCTACACCTTC.

This clonotype was found a few times. The rearrangement uses TRBV7-9 and TRBJ1-6; 8 positions agree with TRBD1. V trimming: 6 bases; J trimming: 7 bases; junction bases outside the gene matches: 11. Germline lookup yields CDR1 SEHNR and CDR2 FQNEAQ (reference sequence). This CDR3 has 16 residues. CDR3 residues: CASRRDRGRSNSPLHF. DNA for the CDR3: TGTGCCAGCAGACGTGACAGGGGTCGCTCCAATTCACCCCTCCACTTT.

This clonotype was detected only a few times. The chain recombines TRBV6-5 with TRBJ1-4; 11 nucleotides align to TRBD1. The V and J ends lost 5 bases and 3 bases, in that order; junction bases with no gene match: 5. The CDR3 consists of 16 residues. In germline, CDR1 is MNHEY, CDR2 SVGAGI. The CDR3 DNA reads as TGTGCCAGCAGTAGGACAGGGGGCAAAGCTAATGAAAAACTGTTTTTT. Translating gives CASSRTGGKANEKLFF.